The 18 T cell receptor beta chains below come from one sample, sequenced in a study of blood T cell repertoires in COVID-19 (dated by TCRdb to the early 2020s). The method behind the library was the immunoSEQ multiplex PCR assay. The table was pulled from immuneACCESS by TCRdb, which kept in-frame rearrangements only. Such tables lose some clones; where checked, under half of the loss comes from unresolved V genes, and the rest has no known cause. Here the sample has about 98,000 clones; about 80% occur a single time. The biggest ten clones account for approximately 4% of the sample. The specimen sequenced was peripheral blood. The source is a man in his sixties with acute or convalescent COVID-19.

The chain recombines TRBV1 with TRBJ2-3; the table's D call TRBD2 went unverified against the DNA. TRBV1 is annotated as a pseudogene. There are 16 residues in the CDR3. CDR3 DNA: TGCACCAGCAGCCCCCTCCCTAGCGTCCGCACAGATACGCAGTATTTT. Its translation: CTSSPLPSVRTDTQYF.

J is TRBJ1-1 and V is TRBV5-1; 8 positions agree with TRBD1. The CDR3 sequence is 14 residues long. Germline V CDR1 and CDR2: SGHRS, YFSETQ. V shed 2 bases, J shed 4 bases, and the junction held 4 bases outside the gene matches. For the CDR3, the DNA is TGCGCCAGCAGCTTTTACAGGGGGTCCACTGAAGCTTTCTTT. Encoded protein: CASSFYRGSTEAFF.

This clone showed up just a few times. The rearrangement uses TRBV14 and TRBJ1-2; TRBD1 might be the D (5 bases). V was trimmed by 0 bases and J by 4 bases, leaving 12 bases between them. The germline V gene has CDR1 SGHDN and CDR2 FVKESK. The CDR3 has 15 amino acids. CDR3 in amino acids: CASSQEKGQVYGYTF. The CDR3 nucleotides read TGTGCCAGCAGCCAAGAGAAGGGGCAGGTCTATGGCTACACCTTC.

The chain has TRBV10-3 and TRBJ1-3; no firm D call. CDR1 ENHRY and CDR2 SYGVKD come from the germline V gene. This CDR3 comprises 13 residues. V shed 7 bases and J shed 0 bases, with 7 bases lying between them. The CDR3 protein is CAIIGSSGNTIYF. The CDR3 DNA is TGTGCCATCATTGGCAGCTCTGGAAACACCATATATTTT.

The chain has TRBV30 and TRBJ1-1, with 7 bases identical to TRBD1. V lost 5 bases, J lost 4 bases, and 7 bases stayed unmatched. This CDR3 region has 13 residues. CDR1 is GTSNPN and CDR2 is SVGIG in the germline V gene (reference sequence). The CDR3 loop is CAWCGQGGTEAFF. The CDR3 DNA reads as TGTGCCTGGTGCGGTCAGGGGGGCACTGAAGCTTTCTTT.

The genes are TRBV7-9 and TRBJ2-1; 9 nucleotides match TRBD2. The V gene end was trimmed by 0 bases and the J gene end by 4 bases; junction bases not matched to a gene: 4. The CDR3 is made up of 16 amino acids. Germline V gene lookup returns CDR1 SEHNR and CDR2 FQNEAQ (reference sequence). CDR3 sequence reads: CASSLAAGGVYNEQFF. CDR3 nucleotide sequence: TGTGCCAGCAGCTTAGCGGCGGGAGGGGTATACAATGAGCAGTTCTTC.

This clone was counted between two and nine times. This chain uses TRBV30 with TRBJ1-1; no firm D call. Trimming removed 6 bases from V and 1 base from J, with 9 bases in between. CDR1 is GTSNPN, CDR2 SVGIG, per germline (reference sequence). The CDR3 extends over 12 amino acids. CDR3 in DNA: TGTGCCTGCCGTCAGGCGAACACTGAAGCTTTCTTT. Translated, it gives CACRQANTEAFF.

The chain has TRBV7-8 and TRBJ2-5, with 7 bases identical to TRBD1. CDR3 size: 15 residues. With V trimmed by 3 bases and J by 1 base, 5 bases remained unmatched. Per germline, CDR1 SGHVS and CDR2 FQNEAQ. The CDR3 reads CASSFRQGFQETQYF. The CDR3 DNA follows: TGTGCCAGCAGCTTCCGACAGGGTTTCCAAGAGACCCAGTACTTC.

This clone appeared a few times. The gene calls are TRBV27 and TRBJ2-5; D unresolved. Germline lookup yields CDR1 MNHEY and CDR2 SMNVEV (reference sequence). The V end lost 2 bases, the J end lost 0 bases, and 10 bases lay between the germline ends. The CDR3 extends over 15 amino acids. CDR3 bases: TGTGCCAGCAGTTTAGGTACAACGTACCAAGAGACCCAGTACTTC. As protein: CASSLGTTYQETQYF.

This sequence joins TRBV5-1 and TRBJ1-1; D unresolved. Germline CDR1 is SGHRS and CDR2 is YFSETQ. This CDR3 is 14 amino acids long. V dropped 2 bases and J dropped 1 base, with 9 bases sitting between them. As DNA, the CDR3 is TGCGCCAGCAGCTTACCAACAGCGAACACTGAAGCTTTCTTT. Its translation is CASSLPTANTEAFF.

This clone appeared once. This rearrangement joins TRBV6-6 to TRBJ2-1, with D possibly matching TRBD1 (5 bases). V lost 5 bases and J 10 bases, leaving 12 bases between the germline ends. CDR3 size: 12 residues. Per the germline V gene, CDR1 is MNHNY and CDR2 is SVGAGI (reference sequence). This chain's CDR3 is CASSHQGWEQFF. CDR3 nucleotides: TGTGCCAGCAGTCATCAGGGTTGGGAGCAGTTCTTC.

The chain employs TRBV7-9 and TRBJ1-2, with D hard to call. Per the germline V gene, CDR1 is SEHNR and CDR2 is FQNEAQ (reference sequence). This CDR3 is 13 amino acids long. V was cut by 3 bases and J by 0 bases, with 5 bases left in between. DNA of the CDR3: TGTGCCAGCAGCTTCGACACTAACTATGGCTACACCTTC. This encodes CASSFDTNYGYTF. The variable domain in full, completed from reference TRBV7-9 and TRBJ1-2, reads DTGVSQNPRHKITKRGQNVTFRCDPISEHNRLYWYRQTLGQGPEFLTYFQNEAQLEKSRLLSDRFSAERPKGSFSTLEIQRTEQGDSAMYLCASSFDTNYGYTFGSGTRLTVV.

CDR3 region: CASRPATLGGLTEAFF. In nucleotides, the CDR3 is TGTGCCAGTAGACCCGCAACCCTAGGGGGCCTCACTGAAGCTTTCTTT. The chain links TRBV19 to TRBJ1-1; 7 bases are a match to TRBD1. V was pared by 6 bases and J by 4 bases, with 14 bases of the junction left unmatched. CDR1 and CDR2 from the germline V gene are LNHDA and SQIVND (reference sequence). This CDR3 comprises 16 residues.

This sequence joins TRBV5-1 and TRBJ1-6; 10 bases are shared with TRBD1. The CDR3 runs 16 residues. The V gene end was trimmed by 4 bases and the J gene end by 7 bases; junction bases not matched to a gene: 8. Germline V lookup: CDR1 SGHRS, CDR2 YFSETQ. The CDR3 here is CASSGVTGQGNSPLHF. CDR3 sequence (DNA): TGCGCCAGCAGCGGGGTTACGGGACAGGGGAATTCACCCCTCCACTTT.

The chain has TRBV11-3 and TRBJ2-3; a weak D match, TRBD1 (5 bases). V shed 5 bases and J shed 7 bases, with 13 bases lying between them. CDR1 is SGHNT and CDR2 is YENEEA in the germline V gene. The CDR3 spans 13 residues. CDR3 in DNA: TGTGCCAGCAGCCTCGGCAGGGCAAATACGCAGTATTTT. Protein: CASSLGRANTQYF.

The rearrangement links TRBV5-1 to TRBJ2-7; D may be TRBD2 (6 bases). CDR3 size: 15 residues. Germline CDR1 is SGHRS and CDR2 is YFSETQ. V was cut by 4 bases and J by 5 bases, with 19 bases left in between. In DNA, the CDR3 is TGCGCCAGCAGCCCCGGGACTCCTAGGACCCACGAGCAGTACTTC. Translation: CASSPGTPRTHEQYF.

This chain uses TRBV10-1 with TRBJ2-5, with D perhaps TRBD2 (6 bases). V shed 3 bases and J shed 5 bases, with 10 bases lying between them. The germline CDR1 and CDR2 sequences are WNHNN and SYGVQD (reference sequence). The CDR3 runs to 13 residues. The CDR3 spells CASSDGGAETQYF. CDR3 DNA: TGCGCCAGCAGTGACGGGGGAGCGGAGACCCAGTACTTC.

The chain joins TRBV7-9 to TRBJ2-3; D gene unclear. The germline V gene has CDR1 SEHNR and CDR2 FQNEAQ (reference sequence). Trimming cost V 2 bases and J 6 bases, with 12 bases left between them. This CDR3 contains 14 residues. The CDR3 DNA sequence: TGTGCCAGCAGCTTACCCCTACCCTCGGATACGCAGTATTTT. Its translation is CASSLPLPSDTQYF.